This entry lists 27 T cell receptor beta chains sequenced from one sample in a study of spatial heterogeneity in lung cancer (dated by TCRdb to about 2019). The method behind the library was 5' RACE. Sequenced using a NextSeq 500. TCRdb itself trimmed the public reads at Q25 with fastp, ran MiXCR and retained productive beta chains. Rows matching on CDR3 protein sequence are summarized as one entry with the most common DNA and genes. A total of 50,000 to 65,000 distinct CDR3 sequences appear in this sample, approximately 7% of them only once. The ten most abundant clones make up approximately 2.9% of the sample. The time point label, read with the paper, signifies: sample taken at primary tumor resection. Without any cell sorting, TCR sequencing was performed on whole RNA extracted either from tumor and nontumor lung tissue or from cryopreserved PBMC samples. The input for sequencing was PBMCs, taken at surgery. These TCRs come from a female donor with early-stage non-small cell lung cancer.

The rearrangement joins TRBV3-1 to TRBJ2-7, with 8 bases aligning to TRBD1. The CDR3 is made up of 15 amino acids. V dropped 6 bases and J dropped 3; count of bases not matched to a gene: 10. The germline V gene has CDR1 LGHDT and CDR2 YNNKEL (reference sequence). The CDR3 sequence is CASRDSGTGYYEQYF. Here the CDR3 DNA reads TGTGCCAGCAGGGATTCCGGGACAGGATACTACGAGCAGTACTTC.

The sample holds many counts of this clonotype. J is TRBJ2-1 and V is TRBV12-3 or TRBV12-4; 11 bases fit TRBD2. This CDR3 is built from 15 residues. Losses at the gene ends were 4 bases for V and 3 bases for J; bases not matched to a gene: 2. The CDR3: CASSYGTSGYNEQFF. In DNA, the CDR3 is TGTGCCAGCAGTTACGGGACTAGCGGCTACAATGAGCAGTTCTTC.

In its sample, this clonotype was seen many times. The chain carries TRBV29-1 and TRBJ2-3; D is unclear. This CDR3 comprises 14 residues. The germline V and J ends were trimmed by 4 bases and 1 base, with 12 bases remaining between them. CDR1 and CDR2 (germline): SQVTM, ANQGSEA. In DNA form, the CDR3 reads TGCAGCGTTGTGACCCTATACGGCACAGATACGCAGTATTTT. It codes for CSVVTLYGTDTQYF.

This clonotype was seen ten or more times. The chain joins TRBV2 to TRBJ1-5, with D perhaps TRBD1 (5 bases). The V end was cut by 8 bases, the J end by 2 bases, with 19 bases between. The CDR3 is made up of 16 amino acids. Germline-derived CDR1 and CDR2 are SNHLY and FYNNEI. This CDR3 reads CASGTEATNGNQPQHF. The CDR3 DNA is TGTGCCAGCGGGACGGAGGCCACGAACGGCAATCAGCCCCAGCATTTT.

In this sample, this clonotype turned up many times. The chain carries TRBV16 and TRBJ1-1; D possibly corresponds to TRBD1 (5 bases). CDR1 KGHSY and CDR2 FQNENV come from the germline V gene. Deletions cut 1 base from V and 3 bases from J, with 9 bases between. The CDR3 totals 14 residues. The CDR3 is CASSQYRGDTEAFF. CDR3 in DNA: TGTGCCAGCAGCCAATATAGGGGAGACACTGAAGCTTTCTTT.

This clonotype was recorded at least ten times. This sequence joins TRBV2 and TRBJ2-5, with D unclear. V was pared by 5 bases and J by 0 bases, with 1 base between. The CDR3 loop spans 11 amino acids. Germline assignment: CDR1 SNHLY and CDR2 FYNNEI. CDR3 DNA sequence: TGTGCCAGCAGTTACCAAGAGACCCAGTACTTC. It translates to CASSYQETQYF. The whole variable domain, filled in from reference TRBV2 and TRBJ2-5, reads EPEVTQTPSHQVTQMGQEVILRCVPISNHLYFYWYRQILGQKVEFLVSFYNNEISEKSEIFDDQFSVERPDGSNFTLKIRSTKLEDSAMYFCASSYQETQYFGPGTRLLVL.

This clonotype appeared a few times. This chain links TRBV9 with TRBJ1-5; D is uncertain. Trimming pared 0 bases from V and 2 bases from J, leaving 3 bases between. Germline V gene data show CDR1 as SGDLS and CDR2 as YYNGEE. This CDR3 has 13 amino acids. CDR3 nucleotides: TGTGCCAGCAGCGTAGATGGCAATCAGCCCCAGCATTTT. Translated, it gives CASSVDGNQPQHF.

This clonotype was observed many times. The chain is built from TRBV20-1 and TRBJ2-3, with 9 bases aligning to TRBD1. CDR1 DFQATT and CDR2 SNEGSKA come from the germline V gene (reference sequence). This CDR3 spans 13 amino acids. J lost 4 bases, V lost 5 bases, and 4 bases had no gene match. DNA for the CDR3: TGCAGTGCTGCCAGGACAGGGGCAGATACGCAGTATTTT. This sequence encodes CSAARTGADTQYF.

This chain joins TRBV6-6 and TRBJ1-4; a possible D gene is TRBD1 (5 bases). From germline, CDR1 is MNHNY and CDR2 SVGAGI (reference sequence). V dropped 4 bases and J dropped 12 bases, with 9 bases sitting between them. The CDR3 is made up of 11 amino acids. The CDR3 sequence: CASSLGEELFF. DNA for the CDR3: TGTGCCAGCAGTTTAGGGGAGGAACTGTTTTTT.

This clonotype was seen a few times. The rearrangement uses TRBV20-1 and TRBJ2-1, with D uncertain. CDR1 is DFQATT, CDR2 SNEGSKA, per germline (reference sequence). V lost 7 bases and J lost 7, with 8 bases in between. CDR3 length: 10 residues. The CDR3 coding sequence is TGCAGTGTAGAGCGTAATGAGCAGTTCTTC. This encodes CSVERNEQFF.

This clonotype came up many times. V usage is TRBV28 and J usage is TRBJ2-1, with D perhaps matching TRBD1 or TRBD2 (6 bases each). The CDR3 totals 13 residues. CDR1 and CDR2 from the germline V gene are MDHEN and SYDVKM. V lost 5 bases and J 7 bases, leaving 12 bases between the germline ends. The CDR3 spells CASSGGGRNEQFF. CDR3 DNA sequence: TGTGCCAGCAGTGGTGGGGGGCGGAATGAGCAGTTCTTC.

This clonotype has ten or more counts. In DNA form, the CDR3 reads TGTGCCACCCATGCTATCGGAAACACCATATATTTT. This codes for CATHAIGNTIYF. The V gene is TRBV28, the J gene TRBJ1-3; D call uncertain. Germline V gives CDR1 MDHEN, CDR2 SYDVKM. V was cut by 10 bases and J by 4 bases, with 11 bases left in between. This CDR3 is 12 amino acids long.

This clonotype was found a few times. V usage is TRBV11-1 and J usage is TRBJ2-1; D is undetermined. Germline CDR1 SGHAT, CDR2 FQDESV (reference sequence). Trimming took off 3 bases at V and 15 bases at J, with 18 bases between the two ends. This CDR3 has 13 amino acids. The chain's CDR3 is CASSFGLTMSAFF. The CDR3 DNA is TGTGCCAGCAGCTTCGGGCTGACAATGAGTGCGTTCTTC.

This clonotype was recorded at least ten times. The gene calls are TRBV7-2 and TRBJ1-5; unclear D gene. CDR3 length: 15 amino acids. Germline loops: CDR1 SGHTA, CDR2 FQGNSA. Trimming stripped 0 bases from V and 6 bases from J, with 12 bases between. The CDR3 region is CASSLAPTSGQPQHF. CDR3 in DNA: TGTGCCAGCAGCTTAGCGCCGACGAGTGGTCAGCCCCAGCATTTT.

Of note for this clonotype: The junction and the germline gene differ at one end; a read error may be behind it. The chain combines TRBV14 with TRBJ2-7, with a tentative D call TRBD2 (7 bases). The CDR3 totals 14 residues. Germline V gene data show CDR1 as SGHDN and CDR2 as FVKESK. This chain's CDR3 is CANSQVGGAYEQYF. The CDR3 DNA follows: TGTGCCAACAGCCAAGTGGGGGGGGCTTACGAGCAGTACTTC.

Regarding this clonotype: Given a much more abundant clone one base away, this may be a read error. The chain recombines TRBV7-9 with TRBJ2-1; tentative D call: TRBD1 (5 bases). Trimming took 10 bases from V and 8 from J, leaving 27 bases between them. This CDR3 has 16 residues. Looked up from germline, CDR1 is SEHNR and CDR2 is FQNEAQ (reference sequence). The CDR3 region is CATEDVGAGPSDEQFF. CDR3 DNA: TGTGCCACGGAAGACGTAGGGGCAGGGCCGTCCGATGAGCAGTTCTTC.

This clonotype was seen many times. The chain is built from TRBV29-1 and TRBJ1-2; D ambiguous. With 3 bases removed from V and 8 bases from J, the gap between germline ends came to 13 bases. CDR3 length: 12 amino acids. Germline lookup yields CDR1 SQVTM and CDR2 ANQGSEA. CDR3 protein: CSVDFGRGGYTF. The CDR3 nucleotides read TGCAGCGTTGATTTCGGCAGAGGGGGCTACACCTTC. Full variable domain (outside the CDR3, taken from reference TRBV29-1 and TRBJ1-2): SAVISQKPSRDICQRGTSLTIQCQVDSQVTMMFWYRQQPGQSLTLIATANQGSEATYESGFVIDKFPISRPNLTFSTLTVSNMSPEDSSIYLCSVDFGRGGYTFGSGTRLTVV.

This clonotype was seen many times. CDR3 in amino acids: CASRTPRGRVYF. For the CDR3, the DNA is TGTGCCAGCAGGACGCCCAGGGGCAGGGTATACTTC. The chain carries TRBV27 and TRBJ2-7; perhaps TRBD1 as D (6 bases). V was shortened by 6 bases and J by 13 bases, with 19 bases between the two germline ends. The germline V gene has CDR1 MNHEY and CDR2 SMNVEV (reference sequence). The CDR3 has 12 amino acids.

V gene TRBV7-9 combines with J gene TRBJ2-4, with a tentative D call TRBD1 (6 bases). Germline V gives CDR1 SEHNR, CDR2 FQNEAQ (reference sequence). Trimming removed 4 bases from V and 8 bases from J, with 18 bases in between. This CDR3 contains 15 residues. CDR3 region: CASSSGVRGRDIQYF. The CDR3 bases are TGTGCCAGCAGCTCAGGGGTCAGGGGCAGGGACATTCAGTACTTC.

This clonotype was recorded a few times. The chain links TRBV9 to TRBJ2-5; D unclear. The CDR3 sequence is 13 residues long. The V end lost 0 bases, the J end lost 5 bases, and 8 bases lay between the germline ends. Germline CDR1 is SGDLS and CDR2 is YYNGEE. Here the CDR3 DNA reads TGTGCCAGCAGCGTAGAGGTTGGGGAGACCCAGTACTTC. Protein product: CASSVEVGETQYF.

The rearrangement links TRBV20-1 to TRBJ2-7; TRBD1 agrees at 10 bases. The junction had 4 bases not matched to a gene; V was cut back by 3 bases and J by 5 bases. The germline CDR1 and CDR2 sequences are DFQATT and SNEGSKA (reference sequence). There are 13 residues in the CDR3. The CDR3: CSARGQGKDEQYF. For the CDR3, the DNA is TGCAGTGCTAGGGGACAGGGGAAGGACGAGCAGTACTTC.

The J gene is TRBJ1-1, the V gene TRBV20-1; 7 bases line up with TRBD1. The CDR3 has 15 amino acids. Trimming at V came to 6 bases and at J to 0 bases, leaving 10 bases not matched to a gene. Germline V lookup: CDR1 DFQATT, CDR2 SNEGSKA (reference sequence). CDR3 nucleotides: TGCAGTGCCGGGACGGGGGGACAGCTGAACACTGAAGCTTTCTTT. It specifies CSAGTGGQLNTEAFF.

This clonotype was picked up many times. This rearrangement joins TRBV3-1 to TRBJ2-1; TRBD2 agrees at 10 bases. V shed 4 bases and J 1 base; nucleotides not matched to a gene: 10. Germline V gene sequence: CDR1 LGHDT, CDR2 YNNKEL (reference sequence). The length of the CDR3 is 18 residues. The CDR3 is CASSPRRSGGASYNEQFF. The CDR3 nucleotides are TGTGCCAGCAGCCCCCGCCGAAGCGGGGGGGCGTCCTACAATGAGCAGTTCTTC.

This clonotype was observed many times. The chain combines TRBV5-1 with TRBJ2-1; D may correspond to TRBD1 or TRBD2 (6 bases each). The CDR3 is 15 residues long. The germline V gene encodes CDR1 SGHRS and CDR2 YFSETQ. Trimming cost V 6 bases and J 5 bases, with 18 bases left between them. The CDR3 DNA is TGCGCCAGCAAGTCAACCGGGGGCATCAACAATGAGCAGTTCTTC. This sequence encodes CASKSTGGINNEQFF.

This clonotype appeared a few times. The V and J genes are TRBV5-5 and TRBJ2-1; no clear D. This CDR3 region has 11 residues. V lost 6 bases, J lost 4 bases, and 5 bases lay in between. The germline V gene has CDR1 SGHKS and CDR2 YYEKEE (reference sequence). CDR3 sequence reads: CASNLYNEQFF. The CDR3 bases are TGTGCCAGCAACCTTTACAATGAGCAGTTCTTC. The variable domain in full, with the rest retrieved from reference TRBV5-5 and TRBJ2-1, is DAGVTQSPTHLIKTRGQQVTLRCSPISGHKSVSWYQQVLGQGPQFIFQYYEKEERGRGNFPDRFSARQFPNYSSELNVNALLLGDSALYLCASNLYNEQFFGPGTRLTVL.

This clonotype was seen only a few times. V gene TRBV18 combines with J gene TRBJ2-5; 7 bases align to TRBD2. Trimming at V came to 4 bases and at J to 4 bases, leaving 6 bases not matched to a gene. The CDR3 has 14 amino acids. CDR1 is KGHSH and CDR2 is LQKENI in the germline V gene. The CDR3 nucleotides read TGTGCCAGCTCACAAGGACTAGGGCGAGAGACCCAGTACTTC. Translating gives CASSQGLGRETQYF.

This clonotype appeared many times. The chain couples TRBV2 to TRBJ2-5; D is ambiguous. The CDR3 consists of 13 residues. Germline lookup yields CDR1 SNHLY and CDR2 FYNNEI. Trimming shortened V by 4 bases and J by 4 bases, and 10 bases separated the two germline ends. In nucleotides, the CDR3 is TGTGCCAGCAGTGCCACTCCCGGAGAGACCCAGTACTTC. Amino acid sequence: CASSATPGETQYF.